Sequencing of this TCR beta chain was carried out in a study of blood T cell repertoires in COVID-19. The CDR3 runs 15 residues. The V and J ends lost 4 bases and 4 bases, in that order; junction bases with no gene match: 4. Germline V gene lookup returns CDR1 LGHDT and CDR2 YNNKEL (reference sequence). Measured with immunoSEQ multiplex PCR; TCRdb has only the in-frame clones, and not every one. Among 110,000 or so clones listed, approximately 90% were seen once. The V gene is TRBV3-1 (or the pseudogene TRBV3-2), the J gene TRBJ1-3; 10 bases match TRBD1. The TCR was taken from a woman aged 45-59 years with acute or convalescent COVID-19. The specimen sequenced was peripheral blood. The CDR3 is CASSPTGGAGNTIYF. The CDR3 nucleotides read TGTGCCAGCAGCCCGACAGGGGGCGCAGGAAACACCATATATTTT.